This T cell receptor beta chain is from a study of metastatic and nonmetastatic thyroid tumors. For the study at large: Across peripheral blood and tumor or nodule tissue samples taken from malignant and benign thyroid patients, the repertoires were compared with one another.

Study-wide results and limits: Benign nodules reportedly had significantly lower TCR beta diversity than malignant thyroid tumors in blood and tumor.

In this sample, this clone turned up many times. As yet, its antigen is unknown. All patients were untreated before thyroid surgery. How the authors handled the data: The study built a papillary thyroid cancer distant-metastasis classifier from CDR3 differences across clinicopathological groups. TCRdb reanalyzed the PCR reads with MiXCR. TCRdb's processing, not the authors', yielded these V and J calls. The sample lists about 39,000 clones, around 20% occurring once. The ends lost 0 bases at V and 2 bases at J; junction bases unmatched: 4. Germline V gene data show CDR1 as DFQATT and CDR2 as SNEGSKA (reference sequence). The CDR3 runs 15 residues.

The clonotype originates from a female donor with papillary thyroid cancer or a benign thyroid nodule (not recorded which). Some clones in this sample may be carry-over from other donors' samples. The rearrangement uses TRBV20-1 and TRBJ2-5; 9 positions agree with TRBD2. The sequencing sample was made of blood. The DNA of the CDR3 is TGCAGTGCTAGAGAAGCTAGCGGGATACAAGAGACCCAGTACTTC. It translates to CSAREASGIQETQYF.